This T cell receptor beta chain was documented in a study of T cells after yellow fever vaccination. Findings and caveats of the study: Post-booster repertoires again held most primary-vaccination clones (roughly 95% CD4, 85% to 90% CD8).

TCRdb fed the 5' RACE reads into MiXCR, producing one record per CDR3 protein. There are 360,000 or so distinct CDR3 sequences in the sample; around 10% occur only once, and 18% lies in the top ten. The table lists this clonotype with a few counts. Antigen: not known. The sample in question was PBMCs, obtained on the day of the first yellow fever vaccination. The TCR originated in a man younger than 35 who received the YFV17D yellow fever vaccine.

CDR3 sequence (DNA): TGCGCCAGCAGCTTGGCTGGCAGGAGCTACGAGCAGTACGTC. It encodes CASSLAGRSYEQYV. The chain recombines TRBV5-1 with TRBJ2-7; D gene uncertain. V was pared by 0 bases and J by 3 bases, with 10 bases between. This CDR3 is built from 14 residues. Germline V gives CDR1 SGHRS, CDR2 YFSETQ.